This TCR beta chain was documented in a study of control samples from healthy donors and cancer patients. TCRdb keeps only in-frame clones here, not all; method: immunoSEQ multiplex PCR. In total, the table holds roughly 200,000 clones. V lost 3 bases, J lost 2 bases, and 5 bases stayed unmatched. CDR3 length equals 15 residues. Germline CDR1 is SGDLS and CDR2 is YYNGEE. The sequencing input was blood. The receptor comes from a woman in her 30s in good health. The gene calls are TRBV9 and TRBJ2-7; 10 bases map to TRBD1. The CDR3 is CASSDDRGRPYEQYF. The CDR3 nucleotides read TGTGCCAGCAGCGATGACAGGGGGCGCCCCTACGAGCAGTACTTC.